This TCR beta chain was profiled in a study of T-cell reconstitution after alpha-beta-depleted transplantation in children. Unique molecular identifiers were incorporated when the TCRbeta library was constructed. MiXCR was run by TCRdb on the PCR reads, yielding one entry per CDR3 protein. The top ten clones hold roughly 31% of a sample with about 1,000,000 distinct CDR3 sequences, under 30% of them seen once. Germline V gene data show CDR1 as SGHKS and CDR2 as YYEKEE (reference sequence). The CDR3 covers 16 residues. With 3 bases removed from V and 3 bases from J, the gap between germline ends came to 19 bases.

The clonotype comes from a boy under three years old who had a stem cell transplant for SCID, so the T cells may come from the graft donor. Sequencing was performed on PBMCs, mostly from graft donor cells, taken 360 days after TCRalphabeta/CD19-depleted stem cell transplant. V is TRBV5-5 and J is TRBJ2-7; no definite D call. CDR3 loop: CASSWAFEGSVYEQYF. The CDR3 nucleotides are TGTGCCAGCAGCTGGGCCTTCGAAGGATCGGTCTACGAGCAGTACTTC.